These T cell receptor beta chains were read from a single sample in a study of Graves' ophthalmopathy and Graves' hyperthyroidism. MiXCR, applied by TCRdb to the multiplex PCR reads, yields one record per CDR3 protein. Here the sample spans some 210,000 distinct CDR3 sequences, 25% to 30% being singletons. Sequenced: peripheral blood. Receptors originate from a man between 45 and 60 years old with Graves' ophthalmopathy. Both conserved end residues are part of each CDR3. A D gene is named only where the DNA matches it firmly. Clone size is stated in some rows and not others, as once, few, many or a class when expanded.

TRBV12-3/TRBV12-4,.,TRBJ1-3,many,CASSSRDSRGNTIYF,TGTGCCAGCAGTTCGAGAGACAGCCGCGGAAACACCATATATTTT
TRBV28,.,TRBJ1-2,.,CAGTLGGRTNYGYTF,TGTGCCGGCACTCTGGGAGGACGGACTAACTATGGCTACACCTTC
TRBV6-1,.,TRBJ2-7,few,CASSELEGLTREQYF,TGTGCCAGCAGTGAATTAGAGGGTCTTACTCGCGAGCAGTACTTC
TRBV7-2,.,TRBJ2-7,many,CASSLGVLEQYF,TGTGCCAGCAGCTTAGGTGTATTAGAGCAGTACTTC
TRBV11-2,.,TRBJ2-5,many,CASSLAGPIQETQYF,TGTGCCAGCTCTCTTGCGGGGCCTATTCAAGAGACCCAGTACTTC
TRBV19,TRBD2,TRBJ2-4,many,CASSMGLAGGVNIQYF,TGTGCCAGTAGTATGGGGTTAGCGGGAGGGGTAAACATTCAGTACTTC
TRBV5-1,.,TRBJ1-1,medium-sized,CASSLVRGTEAFF,TGCGCCAGCAGCTTGGTCCGGGGCACTGAAGCTTTCTTT
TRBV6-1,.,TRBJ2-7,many,CASSEMGESYEQYF,TGTGCCAGCAGTGAAATGGGGGAATCCTACGAGCAGTACTTC
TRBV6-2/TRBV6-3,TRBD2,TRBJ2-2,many,CASSKLAGATGELFF,TGTGCCAGCAGCAAACTAGCGGGAGCCACCGGGGAGCTGTTTTTT
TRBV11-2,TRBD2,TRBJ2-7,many,CASTPTSASYEQYF,TGTGCCAGCACCCCGACTAGCGCGTCCTACGAGCAGTACTTC
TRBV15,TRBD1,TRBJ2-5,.,CATSSPAIGQGETQYF,TGTGCCACCAGCAGCCCAGCTATAGGACAGGGAGAGACCCAGTACTTC